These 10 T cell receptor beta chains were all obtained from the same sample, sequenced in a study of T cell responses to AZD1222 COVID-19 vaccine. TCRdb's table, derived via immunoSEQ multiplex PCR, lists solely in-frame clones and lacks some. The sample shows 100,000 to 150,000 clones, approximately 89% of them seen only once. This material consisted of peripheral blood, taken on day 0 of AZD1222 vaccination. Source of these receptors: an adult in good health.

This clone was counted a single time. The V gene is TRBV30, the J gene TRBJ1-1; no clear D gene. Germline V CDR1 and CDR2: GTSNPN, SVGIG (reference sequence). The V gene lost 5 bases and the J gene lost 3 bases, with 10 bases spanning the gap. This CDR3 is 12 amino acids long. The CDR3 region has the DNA TGTGCCTGGTCGCCCACCGACACTGAAGCTTTCTTT. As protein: CAWSPTDTEAFF.

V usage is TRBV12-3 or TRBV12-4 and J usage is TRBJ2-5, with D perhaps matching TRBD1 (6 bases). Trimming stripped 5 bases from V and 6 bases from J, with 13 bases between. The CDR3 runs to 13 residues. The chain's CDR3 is CASSTGIVKTQYF. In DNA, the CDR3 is TGTGCCAGCAGTACAGGGATCGTAAAGACCCAGTACTTC.

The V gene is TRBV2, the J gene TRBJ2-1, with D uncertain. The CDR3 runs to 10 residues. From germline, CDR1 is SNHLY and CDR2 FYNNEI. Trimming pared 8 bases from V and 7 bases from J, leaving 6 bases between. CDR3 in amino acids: CASQENEQFF. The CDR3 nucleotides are TGTGCCAGCCAGGAAAATGAGCAGTTCTTC.

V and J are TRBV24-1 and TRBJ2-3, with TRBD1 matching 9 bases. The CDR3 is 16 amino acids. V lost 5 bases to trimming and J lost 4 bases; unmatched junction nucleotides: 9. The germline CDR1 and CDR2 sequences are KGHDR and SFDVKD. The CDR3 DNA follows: TGTGCCACCAGTGCCGACGGGACAGGGCTGCCAGATACGCAGTATTTT. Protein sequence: CATSADGTGLPDTQYF.

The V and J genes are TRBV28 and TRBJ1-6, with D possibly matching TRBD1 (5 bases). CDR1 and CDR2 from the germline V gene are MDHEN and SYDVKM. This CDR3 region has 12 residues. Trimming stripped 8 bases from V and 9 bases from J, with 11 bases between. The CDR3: CASGGGVSPLHF. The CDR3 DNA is TGTGCCAGCGGTGGGGGAGTTTCACCCCTCCACTTT.

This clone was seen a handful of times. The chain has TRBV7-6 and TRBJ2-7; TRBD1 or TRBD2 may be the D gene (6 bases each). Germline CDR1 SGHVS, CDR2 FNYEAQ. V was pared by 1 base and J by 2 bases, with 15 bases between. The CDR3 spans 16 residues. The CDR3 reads CASSLVPGAVTYEQYF. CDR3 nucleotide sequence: TGTGCCAGCAGCTTAGTGCCGGGGGCAGTGACCTACGAGCAGTACTTC.

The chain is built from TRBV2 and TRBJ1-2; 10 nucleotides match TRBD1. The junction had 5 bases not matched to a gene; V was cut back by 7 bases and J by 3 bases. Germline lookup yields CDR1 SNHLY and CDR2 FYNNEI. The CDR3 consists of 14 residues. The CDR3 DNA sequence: TGTGCCAGCAACGCTGGGACAGGGGACTATGGCTACACCTTC. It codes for CASNAGTGDYGYTF.

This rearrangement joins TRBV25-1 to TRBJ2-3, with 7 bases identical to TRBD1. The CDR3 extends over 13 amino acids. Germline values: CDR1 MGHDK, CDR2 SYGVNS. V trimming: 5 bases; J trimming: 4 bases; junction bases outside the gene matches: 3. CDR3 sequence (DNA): TGTGCCAGCAGTAACAGGGGTGCAGATACGCAGTATTTT. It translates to CASSNRGADTQYF.

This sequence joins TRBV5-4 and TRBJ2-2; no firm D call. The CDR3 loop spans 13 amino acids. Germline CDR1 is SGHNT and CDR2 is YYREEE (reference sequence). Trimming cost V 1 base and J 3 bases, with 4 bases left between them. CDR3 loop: CASSLRDTGELFF. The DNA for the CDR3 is TGTGCCAGCAGCTTGAGAGACACCGGGGAGCTGTTTTTT. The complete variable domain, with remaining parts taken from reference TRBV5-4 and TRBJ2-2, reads ETGVTQSPTHLIKTRGQQVTLRCSSQSGHNTVSWYQQALGQGPQFIFQYYREEENGRGNFPPRFSGLQFPNYSSELNVNALELDDSALYLCASSLRDTGELFFGEGSRLTVL.

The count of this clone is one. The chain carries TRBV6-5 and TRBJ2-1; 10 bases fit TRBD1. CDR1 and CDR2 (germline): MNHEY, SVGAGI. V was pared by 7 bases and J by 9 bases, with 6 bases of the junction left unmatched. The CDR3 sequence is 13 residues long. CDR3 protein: CASKGTGEGEQFF. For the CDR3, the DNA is TGTGCCAGCAAAGGGACAGGGGAAGGTGAGCAGTTCTTC.